The rows below give T cell receptor beta chains drawn from one sample of a study of identical twins. From the 5' RACE reads, TCRdb called clonotypes with MiXCR, one entry per CDR3 protein. The table has 1.5 million to 2 million distinct CDR3 sequences, roughly a third seen once. The sequencing input was cord blood. The receptors were sampled from a newborn girl in good health. The CDR3 runs from the conserved cysteine through the conserved F or W. Each record gives: J gene, D gene, clone size, V gene, CDR3 DNA, CDR3 protein. The D gene is left open where the match is weak. Size is omitted from some rows. Given values are once, few, many or a class for expanded clones.

J gene: TRBJ2-5; D gene: TRBD1; clone size: .; V gene: TRBV20-1; CDR3 DNA: TGCAGTGCTAGAAGCCCCGGACAGGTCTTGGGGAATGAGCAGTACTTC; CDR3 protein: CSARSPGQVLGNEQYF
J gene: TRBJ2-3; D gene: TRBD2; clone size: .; V gene: TRBV7-2; CDR3 DNA: TGTGCCAGCAGCCTCAAAGGGACTAGCGGAAGTGCTAGCACAGATACGCAGTATTTT; CDR3 protein: CASSLKGTSGSASTDTQYF
J gene: TRBJ2-1; D gene: .; clone size: many; V gene: TRBV12-3/TRBV12-4; CDR3 DNA: TGTGCCAGCAGCGCAGGCCTCGAGCAGTTCTTC; CDR3 protein: CASSAGLEQFF
J gene: TRBJ1-5; D gene: TRBD1; clone size: .; V gene: TRBV11-2; CDR3 DNA: TGTGCCAGCAGCCCACACGTCAGGGGGCAGCCCCAGCATTTT; CDR3 protein: CASSPHVRGQPQHF
J gene: TRBJ1-4; D gene: .; clone size: .; V gene: TRBV29-1; CDR3 DNA: TGCACCGCTGGGGGGGCGGGCGAAAAACTGTTTTTT; CDR3 protein: CTAGGAGEKLFF
J gene: TRBJ2-7; D gene: .; clone size: few; V gene: TRBV5-1; CDR3 DNA: TGCGCCAGCAGTAGGCCGAGCTCCTACAATGAGCAGTACTTC; CDR3 protein: CASSRPSSYNEQYF
J gene: TRBJ2-5; D gene: .; clone size: .; V gene: TRBV5-1; CDR3 DNA: TGCGCCAGCAGCGCTGAGGAAGAGACCCAGTACTTC; CDR3 protein: CASSAEEETQYF
J gene: TRBJ1-2; D gene: TRBD1; clone size: few; V gene: TRBV27; CDR3 DNA: TGTGCCAGCAGTTTAGAACCCCGACAGGGTTACTATGGCTACACCTTC; CDR3 protein: CASSLEPRQGYYGYTF
J gene: TRBJ1-2; D gene: TRBD1; clone size: .; V gene: TRBV6-6; CDR3 DNA: TGTGCCAGCGGGGGACAGCCTAACTATGGCTACACCTTC; CDR3 protein: CASGGQPNYGYTF
J gene: TRBJ1-5; D gene: .; clone size: few; V gene: TRBV4-2; CDR3 DNA: TGTGCCAGCAGCCCCCGCAGGGTGCAGCCCCAGCATTTT; CDR3 protein: CASSPRRVQPQHF
J gene: TRBJ1-5; D gene: .; clone size: .; V gene: TRBV10-3; CDR3 DNA: TGTGCCATCAGTGAGGGGCCCGACTTCAATCAGCCCCAGCATTTT; CDR3 protein: CAISEGPDFNQPQHF
J gene: TRBJ2-1; D gene: .; clone size: few; V gene: TRBV20-1; CDR3 DNA: TGCAGTGCCGTAGGGGGCGGGAGAAACTACAATGAGCAGTTCTTC; CDR3 protein: CSAVGGGRNYNEQFF
J gene: TRBJ2-1; D gene: TRBD2; clone size: .; V gene: TRBV6-1; CDR3 DNA: TGTGCCAGCAGTGCCACTAGCGGGAGGTTCGATGAGCAGTTCTTC; CDR3 protein: CASSATSGRFDEQFF
J gene: TRBJ2-7; D gene: .; clone size: .; V gene: TRBV24-1; CDR3 DNA: TGTGCCACCAGTGATGGAGGGTCCCTCTCCTACGAGCAGTACTTC; CDR3 protein: CATSDGGSLSYEQYF
J gene: TRBJ2-1; D gene: .; clone size: .; V gene: TRBV7-9; CDR3 DNA: TGTGCCGGCAGCTTAGACGGTGGTTCCTACAATGAGCAGTTCTTC; CDR3 protein: CAGSLDGGSYNEQFF
J gene: TRBJ1-2; D gene: .; clone size: .; V gene: TRBV5-5; CDR3 DNA: TGTGCCAGCAGCACTGGGGGGACCTATGGCTACACCTTC; CDR3 protein: CASSTGGTYGYTF
J gene: TRBJ1-2; D gene: .; clone size: few; V gene: TRBV10-3; CDR3 DNA: TGTGCCTTGGGGGCAGGGGCGAACGGCTACACCTTC; CDR3 protein: CALGAGANGYTF
J gene: TRBJ1-2; D gene: .; clone size: few; V gene: TRBV28; CDR3 DNA: TGTGCCAGCACCCCCGGCAGGGAACTCTATGGCTACACCTTC; CDR3 protein: CASTPGRELYGYTF
J gene: TRBJ2-7; D gene: .; clone size: .; V gene: TRBV10-3; CDR3 DNA: TGTGCCATCAATGAGTATACGGGGAGCTCCTACGAGCAGTACTTC; CDR3 protein: CAINEYTGSSYEQYF
J gene: TRBJ1-2; D gene: .; clone size: many; V gene: TRBV6-6; CDR3 DNA: TGTGCCAGCAGCGAGAGAGCTAACTATGGCTACACCTTC; CDR3 protein: CASSERANYGYTF
J gene: TRBJ2-1; D gene: .; clone size: few; V gene: TRBV7-9; CDR3 DNA: TGTGCCAGCAGCTGGGCAAGGGATCACAATGAGCAGTTCTTC; CDR3 protein: CASSWARDHNEQFF
J gene: TRBJ2-1; D gene: .; clone size: .; V gene: TRBV7-6; CDR3 DNA: TGTGCCAGCAGCTTATGGGTCGGTGGGGGGGCTTACAATGAGCAGTTCTTC; CDR3 protein: CASSLWVGGGAYNEQFF
J gene: TRBJ1-5; D gene: .; clone size: .; V gene: TRBV28; CDR3 DNA: TGTGCCAGCAACAGTCCCGGTTTAGGCAATCAGCCCCAGCATTTT; CDR3 protein: CASNSPGLGNQPQHF
J gene: TRBJ1-1; D gene: .; clone size: few; V gene: TRBV4-1; CDR3 DNA: TGCGCCAGTAGCGCCTCGGGGGCAGTAAACACTGAAGCTTTCTTT; CDR3 protein: CASSASGAVNTEAFF
J gene: TRBJ2-1; D gene: TRBD2; clone size: .; V gene: TRBV7-2; CDR3 DNA: TGTGCCAGCAGCTTACCGGGACTAGCGGGAGACTACAATGAGCAGTTCTTC; CDR3 protein: CASSLPGLAGDYNEQFF
J gene: TRBJ2-4; D gene: .; clone size: .; V gene: TRBV20-1; CDR3 DNA: TGCAGTCCCTTGCAAATCGAAAACATTCAGTACTTC; CDR3 protein: CSPLQIENIQYF
J gene: TRBJ2-1; D gene: TRBD1; clone size: .; V gene: TRBV20-1; CDR3 DNA: TGCAGTGCTGAGGACAGGGGTTGGTCCAATGAGCAGTTCTTC; CDR3 protein: CSAEDRGWSNEQFF
J gene: TRBJ1-2; D gene: TRBD1; clone size: .; V gene: TRBV20-1; CDR3 DNA: TGCAGTGCGTCCGGGCAGGGGGCTGTCTATGGCTACACCTTC; CDR3 protein: CSASGQGAVYGYTF
J gene: TRBJ2-4; D gene: TRBD1; clone size: few; V gene: TRBV20-1; CDR3 DNA: TGCAGTGCTAGGCCGAGGAGTACAGGGGAAAACATTCAGTACTTC; CDR3 protein: CSARPRSTGENIQYF
J gene: TRBJ2-7; D gene: .; clone size: many; V gene: TRBV5-5; CDR3 DNA: TGTGCCAGCAGCTTGGCGGGTAGTTCCATGAACTACGAGCAGTACTTC; CDR3 protein: CASSLAGSSMNYEQYF
J gene: TRBJ1-5; D gene: .; clone size: few; V gene: TRBV20-1; CDR3 DNA: TGCAGTGCTAGGGAATATAGCAATCAGCCCCAGCATTTT; CDR3 protein: CSAREYSNQPQHF
J gene: TRBJ2-5; D gene: TRBD2; clone size: .; V gene: TRBV11-1; CDR3 DNA: TGTGCCAGCAGCTGGACTAGCGGGGGCAATGAGCAGTACTTC; CDR3 protein: CASSWTSGGNEQYF
J gene: TRBJ2-4; D gene: .; clone size: many; V gene: TRBV14; CDR3 DNA: TGTGCCAGCAGCCAGACCAGGGGTAACATTCAGTACTTC; CDR3 protein: CASSQTRGNIQYF
J gene: TRBJ1-5; D gene: .; clone size: .; V gene: TRBV20-1; CDR3 DNA: TGCAGTGCTCTTGTATTTGTGGGGAATCAGCCCCAGCATTTT; CDR3 protein: CSALVFVGNQPQHF
J gene: TRBJ2-3; D gene: .; clone size: many; V gene: TRBV5-1; CDR3 DNA: TGCGCCAGCAGCTACCTAACAATGGATACGCAGTATTTT; CDR3 protein: CASSYLTMDTQYF
J gene: TRBJ1-2; D gene: TRBD1; clone size: few; V gene: TRBV12-3/TRBV12-4; CDR3 DNA: TGTGCCAGCAGACCTCAGGGGGCTGCTAACTATGGCTACACCTTC; CDR3 protein: CASRPQGAANYGYTF
J gene: TRBJ2-5; D gene: .; clone size: .; V gene: TRBV4-1; CDR3 DNA: TGCGCCAGCAGCCAGGATCTAGCGCACCAAGAGACCCGGTACTTC; CDR3 protein: CASSQDLAHQETRYF
J gene: TRBJ2-5; D gene: .; clone size: .; V gene: TRBV2; CDR3 DNA: TGTGCCAGCAGTGCTGACGGGACTGTTCAAGGGACCCAGTACTTC; CDR3 protein: CASSADGTVQGTQYF
J gene: TRBJ2-1; D gene: .; clone size: few; V gene: TRBV28; CDR3 DNA: TGTGCCAGCAGTTTATGGGGGGGCGCGACGGACAATGAGCAGTTCTTC; CDR3 protein: CASSLWGGATDNEQFF
J gene: TRBJ2-1; D gene: TRBD2; clone size: many; V gene: TRBV6-5; CDR3 DNA: TGTGCCAGCAGTTCCGCCGGGACTAGCGTCTACAATGAGCAGTTCTTC; CDR3 protein: CASSSAGTSVYNEQFF
J gene: TRBJ2-3; D gene: .; clone size: few; V gene: TRBV30; CDR3 DNA: TGTGCCTGGAGCGGGACAGATACGCAGTATTTT; CDR3 protein: CAWSGTDTQYF
J gene: TRBJ2-5; D gene: TRBD2; clone size: .; V gene: TRBV11-2; CDR3 DNA: TGTGCCAGCAGCTTCGGCGGGGGGCTGGAGACCCAGTACTTC; CDR3 protein: CASSFGGGLETQYF
J gene: TRBJ2-5; D gene: .; clone size: few; V gene: TRBV7-2; CDR3 DNA: TGTGCCAGCAGCTCTCTAACGGCCGGGGAGACCCAGTACTTC; CDR3 protein: CASSSLTAGETQYF